This is a list of T cell receptor beta chains from one sample in a study. TCRdb independently ran MiXCR on the 5' RACE reads; one entry per CDR3 protein. This sample has roughly 64,000 distinct CDR3 sequences, with around a fifth found just once. The sequencing sample was made of memory CD4+ T cells sorted from a lymph node. Receptors originate from a female donor with breast cancer. The CDR3 runs from the conserved cysteine through the conserved F or W. The D gene is left open where the match is weak. Some rows have no size entry. The others give once, few or many, or a class for an expanded clone.

size: few
J: TRBJ2-3
length: 14
D: -
V: TRBV20-1
DNA: TGCAGTGCCTTGACACCCTCTCAAGCAGATACGCAGTATTTT
CDR3: CSALTPSQADTQYF

size: -
J: TRBJ2-3
length: 15
D: -
V: TRBV4-1
DNA: TGCGCCAGCAGCCGGTTCCTTAGTCCTGGGGATACGCAGTATTTT
CDR3: CASSRFLSPGDTQYF

size: -
J: TRBJ1-5
length: 13
D: -
V: TRBV7-8
DNA: TGTGCCAGCAGCATAGGGGAGAATCAGCCCCAGCATTTT
CDR3: CASSIGENQPQHF

size: -
J: TRBJ1-5
length: 16
D: -
V: TRBV6-1
DNA: TGTGCCAGCAGTGTCAGAACCCCCGGGGGCAATCAGCCCCAGCATTTT
CDR3: CASSVRTPGGNQPQHF

size: many
J: TRBJ2-3
length: 15
D: TRBD2
V: TRBV7-2
DNA: TGTGCCAGCTCACTAGCGGGAGTCGGGGGAGATACGCAGTATTTT
CDR3: CASSLAGVGGDTQYF

size: -
J: TRBJ2-5
length: 16
D: -
V: TRBV5-1
DNA: TGCGCCAGCAGCTTGGGGGGGATCTCCGAGGGAGAGACCCAGTACTTC
CDR3: CASSLGGISEGETQYF

size: few
J: TRBJ2-7
length: 17
D: TRBD1
V: TRBV6-5
DNA: TGTGCCAGCAGCTATGGGCCCCCGACAGGGGGTCCCTACGAGCAGTACTTC
CDR3: CASSYGPPTGGPYEQYF

size: few
J: TRBJ2-3
length: 14
D: TRBD2
V: TRBV7-8
DNA: TGTGCCAGCAGCCGAGGACTAGTGGGATATACGCAGTATTTT
CDR3: CASSRGLVGYTQYF

size: many
J: TRBJ2-1
length: 14
D: -
V: TRBV20-1
DNA: TGCAGTGCTAGACGGAGCCTCTCCTACAATGAGCAGTTCTTC
CDR3: CSARRSLSYNEQFF

size: -
J: TRBJ1-5
length: 13
D: -
V: TRBV6-2/TRBV6-3
DNA: TGTGCCAGCAGACTACAGGGAATTCAGCCCCAGCATTTT
CDR3: CASRLQGIQPQHF

size: -
J: TRBJ2-5
length: 17
D: TRBD1
V: TRBV7-2
DNA: TGTGCCAGCAGCTCACGGGGGACAGGGTACGCCCAAGAGACCCAGTACTTC
CDR3: CASSSRGTGYAQETQYF

size: many
J: TRBJ2-3
length: 17
D: TRBD2
V: TRBV5-1
DNA: TGCGCCAGCAGCTTGGCGGGAACTAGCGGGAACACAGATACGCAGTATTTT
CDR3: CASSLAGTSGNTDTQYF

size: -
J: TRBJ2-7
length: 12
D: -
V: TRBV12-3/TRBV12-4
DNA: TGTGCCAGCAGTCAAGACTACGCCGAGCAGTACTTC
CDR3: CASSQDYAEQYF

size: -
J: TRBJ2-1
length: 11
D: -
V: TRBV12-3/TRBV12-4
DNA: TGTGCCAGCAGCAGGTACGATGAGCAGTTCTTC
CDR3: CASSRYDEQFF

size: -
J: TRBJ2-1
length: 13
D: -
V: TRBV6-2/TRBV6-3
DNA: TGTGCCAGCAGTAGGGCGAGCGGGAATGAGCAGTTCTTC
CDR3: CASSRASGNEQFF

size: few
J: TRBJ2-7
length: 16
D: -
V: TRBV11-2
DNA: TGTGCCAGCAGGACTCCTAGCGCGGAGGGTTTGGGGGAGCAGTACTTC
CDR3: CASRTPSAEGLGEQYF

size: few
J: TRBJ1-3
length: 14
D: -
V: TRBV6-6
DNA: TGTGCCACCAGTGCCTGGGACGGCAGGAACACCATATATTTT
CDR3: CATSAWDGRNTIYF

size: few
J: TRBJ1-2
length: 13
D: -
V: TRBV7-2
DNA: TGTGCCAGCAGCTTACCCTCTAGGGACGGCTACACCTTC
CDR3: CASSLPSRDGYTF

size: few
J: TRBJ1-2
length: 14
D: -
V: TRBV4-3
DNA: TGCGCCAGCAGCCAAGGACTAGAGCCCTATGGCTACACCTTC
CDR3: CASSQGLEPYGYTF

size: few
J: TRBJ1-2
length: 15
D: -
V: TRBV6-1
DNA: TGTGCCAGCAGTGAAAAGGGCAGGGGTAGCTATGGCTACACCTTC
CDR3: CASSEKGRGSYGYTF

size: few
J: TRBJ1-5
length: 14
D: -
V: TRBV5-8
DNA: TGTGCCAGCAGCTTGTGGCTGAGCAATCAGCCCCAGCATTTT
CDR3: CASSLWLSNQPQHF

size: many
J: TRBJ2-5
length: 13
D: -
V: TRBV20-1
DNA: TGCAGTGCTAGAGTTTCGGGGCATGAGACCCAGTACTTC
CDR3: CSARVSGHETQYF

size: many
J: TRBJ2-3
length: 14
D: -
V: TRBV5-1
DNA: TGCGCCAGCAGGTTTGGACCTACTACAGATACGCAGTATTTT
CDR3: CASRFGPTTDTQYF

size: -
J: TRBJ2-3
length: 16
D: -
V: TRBV20-1
DNA: TGCAGTGCCCATTTAAAAGCGGGACACAGGCAAGATACGCAGTATTTT
CDR3: CSAHLKAGHRQDTQYF

size: -
J: TRBJ1-1
length: 15
D: TRBD1
V: TRBV7-9
DNA: TGTGCCAGCAGCCCTCACCCGGGACAGTACACTGAAGCTTTCTTT
CDR3: CASSPHPGQYTEAFF

size: -
J: TRBJ1-2
length: 15
D: TRBD1
V: TRBV20-1
DNA: TGCAGTGCTAGAGATCTGGGACAGGGGGTCTATGGCTACACCTTC
CDR3: CSARDLGQGVYGYTF

size: few
J: TRBJ2-5
length: 13
D: -
V: TRBV18
DNA: TGTGCCAGCTCACCACTCAGAGGCGAGACCCAGTACTTC
CDR3: CASSPLRGETQYF

size: few
J: TRBJ2-1
length: 18
D: TRBD2
V: TRBV7-2
DNA: TGTGCCAGCAGTCCCCCCACATTTACTAGCGGGTGGACCAATGAGCAGTTCTTC
CDR3: CASSPPTFTSGWTNEQFF

size: -
J: TRBJ1-1
length: 14
D: TRBD1
V: TRBV12-3/TRBV12-4
DNA: TGTGCCAGCAGTGCGGGACAGTCGAACACTGAAGCTTTCTTT
CDR3: CASSAGQSNTEAFF

size: -
J: TRBJ1-1
length: 11
D: -
V: TRBV20-1
DNA: TGCAGTGCAGCTGACAGGAGGGAAGCTTTCTTT
CDR3: CSAADRREAFF

size: -
J: TRBJ2-3
length: 17
D: TRBD2
V: TRBV20-1
DNA: TGCAGTGCTCGCAAAGCCGGGACTAGCGGCATCACAGATACGCAGTATTTT
CDR3: CSARKAGTSGITDTQYF

size: many
J: TRBJ1-3
length: 13
D: -
V: TRBV7-2
DNA: TGTGCCAGCAGCTCCGGGGTTGGAAACACCATATATTTT
CDR3: CASSSGVGNTIYF

size: many
J: TRBJ1-1
length: 14
D: -
V: TRBV20-1
DNA: TGCAGTGCTAGAGATTCGCAGGGGAACACTGAAGCTTTCTTT
CDR3: CSARDSQGNTEAFF

size: -
J: TRBJ1-5
length: 15
D: TRBD1
V: TRBV7-8
DNA: TGTGCCAGCAGCCCTCGTTCTCAGGGGGATCAGCCCCAGCATTTT
CDR3: CASSPRSQGDQPQHF

size: few
J: TRBJ1-2
length: 14
D: -
V: TRBV5-1
DNA: TGCGCCAGCAGCTTTGACAGGACGAACTATGGCTACACCTTC
CDR3: CASSFDRTNYGYTF

size: few
J: TRBJ1-5
length: 15
D: -
V: TRBV6-1
DNA: TGTGCCAGCAGGGCATCCTGGGACCACAATCAGCCCCAGCATTTT
CDR3: CASRASWDHNQPQHF

size: few
J: TRBJ2-6
length: 15
D: -
V: TRBV11-2
DNA: TGTGCCAGCAGCTTAGGCCGCTCTGGGGCCAACGTCCTGACTTTC
CDR3: CASSLGRSGANVLTF

size: -
J: TRBJ1-1
length: 16
D: -
V: TRBV5-1
DNA: TGCGCCAGCAGCTTGGCTGGGGCGACCGGGGGGACTGAAGCTTTCTTT
CDR3: CASSLAGATGGTEAFF

size: few
J: TRBJ2-2
length: 15
D: TRBD2
V: TRBV20-1
DNA: TGCAGTGCTCGGTTGACTAGCGGGAACGGCGGGGAGCTGTTTTTT
CDR3: CSARLTSGNGGELFF

size: -
J: TRBJ2-1
length: 14
D: -
V: TRBV20-1
DNA: TGCAGTGCTAATCAGGGAGAGTCCTACAATGAGCAGTTCTTC
CDR3: CSANQGESYNEQFF